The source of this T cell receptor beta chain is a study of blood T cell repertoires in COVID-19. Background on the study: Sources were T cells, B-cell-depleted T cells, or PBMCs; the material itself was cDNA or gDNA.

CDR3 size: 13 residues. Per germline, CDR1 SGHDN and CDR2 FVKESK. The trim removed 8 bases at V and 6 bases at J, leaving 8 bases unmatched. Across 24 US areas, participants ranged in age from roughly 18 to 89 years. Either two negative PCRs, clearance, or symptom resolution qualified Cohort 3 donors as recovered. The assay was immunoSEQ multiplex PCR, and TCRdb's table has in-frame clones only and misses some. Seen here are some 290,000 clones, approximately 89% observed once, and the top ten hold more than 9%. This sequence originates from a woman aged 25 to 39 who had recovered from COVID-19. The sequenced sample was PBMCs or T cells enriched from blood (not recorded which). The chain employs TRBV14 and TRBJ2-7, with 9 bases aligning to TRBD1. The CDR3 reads CASGWTGVGEQYF. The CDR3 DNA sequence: TGTGCCAGCGGTTGGACAGGGGTTGGCGAGCAGTACTTC.